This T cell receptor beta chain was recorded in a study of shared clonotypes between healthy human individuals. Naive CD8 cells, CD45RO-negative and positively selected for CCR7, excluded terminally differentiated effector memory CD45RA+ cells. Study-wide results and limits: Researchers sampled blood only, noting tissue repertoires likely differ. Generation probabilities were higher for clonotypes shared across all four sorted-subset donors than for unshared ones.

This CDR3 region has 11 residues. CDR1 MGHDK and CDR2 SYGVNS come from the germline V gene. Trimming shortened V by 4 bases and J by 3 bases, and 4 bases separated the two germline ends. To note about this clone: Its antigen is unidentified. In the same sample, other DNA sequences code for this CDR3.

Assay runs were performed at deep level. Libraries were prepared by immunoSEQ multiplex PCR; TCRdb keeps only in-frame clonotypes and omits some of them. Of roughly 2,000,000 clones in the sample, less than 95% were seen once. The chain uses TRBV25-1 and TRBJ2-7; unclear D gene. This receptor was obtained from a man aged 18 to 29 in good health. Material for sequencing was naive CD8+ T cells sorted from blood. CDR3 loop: CASSGVYEQYF. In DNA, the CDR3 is TGTGCCAGCAGTGGGGTCTACGAGCAGTACTTC.